Detailed here is one T cell receptor beta chain. The antigen is not known. Regarding donors, all were healthy bone marrow donors. The PCR had 60 Vbeta and 13 Jbeta primers. Only in-frame clones appear in the TCRdb table, and some are missing; sequencing was by immunoSEQ multiplex PCR. The profile shows 150,000 to 200,000 clones, 75% to 85% of them singletons. The data were obtained in a study of cytomegalovirus exposure and HLA in healthy donors. Germline lookup yields CDR1 MGHDK and CDR2 SYGVNS. V was pared by 4 bases and J by 0 bases, with 10 bases between. This CDR3 is built from 14 residues. Study-wide points: The likely origin of a cluster of highly shared sequence variants was a sequencing artifact. A later analysis by the authors found several of the most significant clusters apparently linked to common viral pathogens. At a 0.05 false discovery rate, a later analysis found about 17,000 TCR beta sequences to be associated with HLA alleles.

The chain is built from TRBV25-1 and TRBJ2-7; unclear D gene. The clonotype originates from a woman aged 45-60 years in good health and CMV-seronegative. Sequenced input: PBMCs. DNA of the CDR3: TGTGCCAGCAGTGGTAGAATAAGCTCCTACGAGCAGTACTTC. Translation: CASSGRISSYEQYF.